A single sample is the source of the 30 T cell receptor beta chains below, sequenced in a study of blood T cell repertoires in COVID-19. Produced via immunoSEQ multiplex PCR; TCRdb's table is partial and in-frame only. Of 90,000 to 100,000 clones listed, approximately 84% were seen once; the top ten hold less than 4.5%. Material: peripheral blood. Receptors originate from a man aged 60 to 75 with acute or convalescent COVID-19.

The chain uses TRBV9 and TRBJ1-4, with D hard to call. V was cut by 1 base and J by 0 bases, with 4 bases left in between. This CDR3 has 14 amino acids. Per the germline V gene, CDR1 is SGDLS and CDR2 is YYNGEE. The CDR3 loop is CASSVLATNEKLFF. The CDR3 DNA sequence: TGTGCCAGCAGCGTATTAGCAACTAATGAAAAACTGTTTTTT.

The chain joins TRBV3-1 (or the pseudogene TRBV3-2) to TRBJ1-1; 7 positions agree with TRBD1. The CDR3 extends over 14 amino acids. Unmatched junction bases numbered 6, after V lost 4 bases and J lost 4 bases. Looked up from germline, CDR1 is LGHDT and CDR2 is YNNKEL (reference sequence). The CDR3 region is CASSRETGSTEAFF. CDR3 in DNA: TGTGCCAGCAGCCGTGAGACAGGGAGCACTGAAGCTTTCTTT.

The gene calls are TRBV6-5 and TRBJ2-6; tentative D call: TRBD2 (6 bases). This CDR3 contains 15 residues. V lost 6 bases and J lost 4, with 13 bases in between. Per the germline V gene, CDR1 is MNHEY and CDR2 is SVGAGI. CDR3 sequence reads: CASSPGGAGANVLTF. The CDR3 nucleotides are TGTGCCAGCAGCCCCGGAGGGGCGGGGGCCAACGTCCTGACTTTC.

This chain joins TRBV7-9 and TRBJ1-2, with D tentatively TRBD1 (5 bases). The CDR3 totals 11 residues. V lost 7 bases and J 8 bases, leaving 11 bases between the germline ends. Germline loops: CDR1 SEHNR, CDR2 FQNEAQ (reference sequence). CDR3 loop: CASNRWGGYTF. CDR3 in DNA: TGTGCCAGCAACCGATGGGGCGGCTACACCTTC.

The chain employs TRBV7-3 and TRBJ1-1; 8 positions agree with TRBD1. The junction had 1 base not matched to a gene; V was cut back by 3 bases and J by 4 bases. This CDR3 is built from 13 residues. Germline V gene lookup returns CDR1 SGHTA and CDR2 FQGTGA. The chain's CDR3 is CASSFGQGTEAFF. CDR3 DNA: TGTGCCAGCAGCTTCGGACAGGGCACTGAAGCTTTCTTT.

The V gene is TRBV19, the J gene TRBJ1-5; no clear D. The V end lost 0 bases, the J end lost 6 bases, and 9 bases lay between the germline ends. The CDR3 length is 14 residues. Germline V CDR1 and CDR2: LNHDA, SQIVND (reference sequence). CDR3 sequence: CASSIDPSSQPQHF. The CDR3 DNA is TGTGCCAGTAGTATAGATCCTAGTAGTCAGCCCCAGCATTTT.

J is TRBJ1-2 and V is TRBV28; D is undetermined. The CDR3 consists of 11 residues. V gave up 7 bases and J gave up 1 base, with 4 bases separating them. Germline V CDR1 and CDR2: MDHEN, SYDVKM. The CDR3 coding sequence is TGTGCCAGCACCAATAACTATGGCTACACCTTC. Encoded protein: CASTNNYGYTF.

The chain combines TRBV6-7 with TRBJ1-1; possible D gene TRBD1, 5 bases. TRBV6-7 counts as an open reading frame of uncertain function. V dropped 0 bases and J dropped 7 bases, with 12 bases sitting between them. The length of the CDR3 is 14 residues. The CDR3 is CASSYSTTGDEAFF. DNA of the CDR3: TGTGCCAGCAGTTACTCGACCACGGGGGATGAAGCTTTCTTT.

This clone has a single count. The CDR3 DNA follows: TGTGCCAGCAGCCGGGAGACTACTGCCTACGAGCAGTACTTC. It translates to CASSRETTAYEQYF. The chain links TRBV5-4 to TRBJ2-7; weak D call: TRBD2 (6 bases). V lost 4 bases and J lost 2, with 13 bases in between. Germline V gives CDR1 SGHNT, CDR2 YYREEE (reference sequence). The CDR3 is 14 residues long.

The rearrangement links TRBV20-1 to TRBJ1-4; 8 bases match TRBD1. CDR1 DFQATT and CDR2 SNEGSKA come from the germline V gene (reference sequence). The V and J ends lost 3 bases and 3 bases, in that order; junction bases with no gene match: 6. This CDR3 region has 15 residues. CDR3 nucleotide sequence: TGCAGTGCTAGTGGCAGGGGGCTATCTAATGAAAAACTGTTTTTT. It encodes CSASGRGLSNEKLFF.

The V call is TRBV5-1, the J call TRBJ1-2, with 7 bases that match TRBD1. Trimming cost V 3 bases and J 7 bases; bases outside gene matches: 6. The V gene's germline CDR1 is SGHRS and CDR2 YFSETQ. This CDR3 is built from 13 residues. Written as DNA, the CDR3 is TGCGCCAGCAGCTCTGAGGGGGCTCGTGGCTACACCTTC. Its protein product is CASSSEGARGYTF.

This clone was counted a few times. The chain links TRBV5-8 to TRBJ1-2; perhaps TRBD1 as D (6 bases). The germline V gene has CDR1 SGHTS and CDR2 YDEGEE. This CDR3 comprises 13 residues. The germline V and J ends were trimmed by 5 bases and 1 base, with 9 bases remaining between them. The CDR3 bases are TGTGCCAGCAGTTGGGACAATAACTATGGCTACACCTTC. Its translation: CASSWDNNYGYTF. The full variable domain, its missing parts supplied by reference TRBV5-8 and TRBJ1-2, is EAGVTQSPTHLIKTRGQQATLRCSPISGHTSVYWYQQALGLGLQFLLWYDEGEERNRGNFPPRFSGRQFPNYSSELNVNALELEDSALYLCASSWDNNYGYTFGSGTRLTVV.

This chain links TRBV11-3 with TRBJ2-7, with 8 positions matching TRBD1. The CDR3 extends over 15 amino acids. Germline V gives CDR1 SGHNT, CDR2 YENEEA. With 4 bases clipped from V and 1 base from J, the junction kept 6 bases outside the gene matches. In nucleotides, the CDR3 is TGTGCCAGCAGCTACGACAGGGGAAGTTCCTACGAGCAGTACTTC. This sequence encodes CASSYDRGSSYEQYF.

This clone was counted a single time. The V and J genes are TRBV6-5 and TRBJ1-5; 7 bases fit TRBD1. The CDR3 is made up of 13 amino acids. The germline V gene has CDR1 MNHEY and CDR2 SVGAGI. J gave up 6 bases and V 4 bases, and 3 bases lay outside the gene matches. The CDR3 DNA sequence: TGTGCCAGCAGTTTCGACAGGGCTCAGCCCCAGCATTTT. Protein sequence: CASSFDRAQPQHF.

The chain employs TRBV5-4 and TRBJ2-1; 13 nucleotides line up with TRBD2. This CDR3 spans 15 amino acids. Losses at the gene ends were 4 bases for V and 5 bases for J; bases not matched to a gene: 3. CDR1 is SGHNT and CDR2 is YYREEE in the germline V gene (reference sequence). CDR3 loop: CASSQLAGGHNEQFF. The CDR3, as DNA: TGTGCCAGCAGCCAACTAGCGGGGGGGCACAATGAGCAGTTCTTC.

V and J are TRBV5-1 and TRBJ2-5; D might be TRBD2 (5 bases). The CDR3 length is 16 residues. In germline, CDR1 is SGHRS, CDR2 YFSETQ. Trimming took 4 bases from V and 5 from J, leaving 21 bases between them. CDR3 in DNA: TGCGCCAGCAGCCCATTAGTGGCTACTTCGGGGGAGACCCAGTACTTC. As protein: CASSPLVATSGETQYF. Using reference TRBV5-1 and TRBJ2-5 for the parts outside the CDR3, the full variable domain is KAGVTQTPRYLIKTRGQQVTLSCSPISGHRSVSWYQQTPGQGLQFLFEYFSETQRNKGNFPGRFSGRQFSNSRSEMNVSTLELGDSALYLCASSPLVATSGETQYFGPGTRLLVL.

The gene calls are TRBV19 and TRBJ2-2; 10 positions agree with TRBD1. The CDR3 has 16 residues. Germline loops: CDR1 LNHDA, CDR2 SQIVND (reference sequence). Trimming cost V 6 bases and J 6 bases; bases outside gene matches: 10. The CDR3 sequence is CASRKRTGGLSGELFF. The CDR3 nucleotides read TGTGCCAGTAGAAAACGGACAGGGGGTCTGTCCGGGGAGCTGTTTTTT.

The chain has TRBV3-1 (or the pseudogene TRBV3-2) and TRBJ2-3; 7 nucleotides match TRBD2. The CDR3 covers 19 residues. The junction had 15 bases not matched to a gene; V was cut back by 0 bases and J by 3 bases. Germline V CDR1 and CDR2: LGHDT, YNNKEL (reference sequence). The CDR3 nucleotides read TGTGCCAGCAGCCAAGATTCGGGCGCCGGGCTAGCGGTGACAGATACGCAGTATTTT. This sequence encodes CASSQDSGAGLAVTDTQYF.

DNA of the CDR3: TGCAGCGCCGGGACAGGGAATGAAAAACTGTTTTTT. Translating it yields CSAGTGNEKLFF. This rearrangement joins TRBV29-1 to TRBJ1-4; TRBD1 matches 9 bases. This CDR3 is 12 amino acids long. The ends lost 7 bases at V and 5 bases at J; junction bases unmatched: 2. CDR1 is SQVTM and CDR2 is ANQGSEA in the germline V gene.

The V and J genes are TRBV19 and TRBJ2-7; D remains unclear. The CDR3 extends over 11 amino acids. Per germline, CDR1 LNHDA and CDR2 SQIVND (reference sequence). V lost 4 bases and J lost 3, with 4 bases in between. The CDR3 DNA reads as TGTGCCAGTAGTAATAGCTACGAGCAGTACTTC. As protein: CASSNSYEQYF.

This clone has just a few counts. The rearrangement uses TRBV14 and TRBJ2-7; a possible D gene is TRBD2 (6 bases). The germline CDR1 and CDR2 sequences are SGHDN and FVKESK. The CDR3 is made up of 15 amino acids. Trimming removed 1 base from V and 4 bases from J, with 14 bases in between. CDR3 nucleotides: TGTGCCAGCAGCCAAGTGGCGGGACGCCTATACGAGCAGTACTTC. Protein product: CASSQVAGRLYEQYF.

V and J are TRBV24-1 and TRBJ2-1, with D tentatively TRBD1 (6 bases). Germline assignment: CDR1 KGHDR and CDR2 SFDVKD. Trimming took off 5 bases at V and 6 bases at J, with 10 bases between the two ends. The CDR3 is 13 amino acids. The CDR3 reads CATSGRGFNEQFF. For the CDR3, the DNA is TGTGCCACCAGTGGAAGGGGGTTCAATGAGCAGTTCTTC.

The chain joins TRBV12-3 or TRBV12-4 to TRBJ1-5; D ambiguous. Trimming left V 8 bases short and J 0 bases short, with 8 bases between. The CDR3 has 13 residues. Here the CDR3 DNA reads TGTGCCAGCCATTCAGATAGCAATCAGCCCCAGCATTTT. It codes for CASHSDSNQPQHF.

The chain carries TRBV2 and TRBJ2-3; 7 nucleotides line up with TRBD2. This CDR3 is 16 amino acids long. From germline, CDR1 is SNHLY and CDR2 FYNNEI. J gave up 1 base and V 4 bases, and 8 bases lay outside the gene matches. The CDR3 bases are TGTGCCAGCAGTGGGGGGACTACCCCGGGCACAGATACGCAGTATTTT. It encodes CASSGGTTPGTDTQYF.

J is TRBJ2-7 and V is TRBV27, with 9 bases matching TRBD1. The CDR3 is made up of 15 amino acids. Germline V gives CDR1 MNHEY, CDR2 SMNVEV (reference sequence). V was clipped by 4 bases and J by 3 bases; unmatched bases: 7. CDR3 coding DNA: TGTGCCAGCAGTTCGCCGGGACAGGGAGTCTACGAGCAGTACTTC. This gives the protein CASSSPGQGVYEQYF.

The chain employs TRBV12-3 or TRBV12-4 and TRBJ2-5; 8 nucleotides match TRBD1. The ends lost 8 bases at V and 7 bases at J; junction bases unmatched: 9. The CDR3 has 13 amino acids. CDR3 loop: CASGVDRGLTQYF. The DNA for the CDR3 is TGTGCCAGCGGGGTCGACAGGGGATTGACCCAGTACTTC.

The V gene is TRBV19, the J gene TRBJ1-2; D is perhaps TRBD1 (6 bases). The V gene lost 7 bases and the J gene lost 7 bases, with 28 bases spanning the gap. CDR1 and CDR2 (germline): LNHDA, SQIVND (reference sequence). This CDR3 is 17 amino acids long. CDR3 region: CASTAIRGPGEGGGYTF. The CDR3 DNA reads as TGTGCCAGTACCGCAATCAGAGGTCCAGGGGAAGGTGGTGGCTACACCTTC.

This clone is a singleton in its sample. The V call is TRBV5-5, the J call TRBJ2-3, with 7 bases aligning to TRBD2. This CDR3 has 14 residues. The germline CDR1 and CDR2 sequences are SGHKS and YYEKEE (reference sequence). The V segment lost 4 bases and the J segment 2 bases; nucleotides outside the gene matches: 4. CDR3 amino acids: CASSGAGLTDTQYF. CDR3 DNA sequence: TGTGCCAGCAGCGGAGCGGGACTCACAGATACGCAGTATTTT.

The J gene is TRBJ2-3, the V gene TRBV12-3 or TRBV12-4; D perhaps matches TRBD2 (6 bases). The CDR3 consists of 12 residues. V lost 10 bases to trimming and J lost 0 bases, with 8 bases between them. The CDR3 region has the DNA TGTGCCACCGGGACTAGCACAGATACGCAGTATTTT. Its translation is CATGTSTDTQYF.

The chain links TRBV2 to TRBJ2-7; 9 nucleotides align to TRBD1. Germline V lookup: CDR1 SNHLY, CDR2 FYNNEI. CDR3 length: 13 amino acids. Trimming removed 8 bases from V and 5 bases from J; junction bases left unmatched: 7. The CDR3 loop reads CASARDREDEQYF. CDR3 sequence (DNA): TGTGCCAGCGCCCGGGACAGGGAAGACGAGCAGTACTTC.